The 32 T cell receptor beta chains below all came from one sample that was sequenced in a study of T cell responses to AZD1222 COVID-19 vaccine (dated by TCRdb to the early 2020s). Library method: the immunoSEQ multiplex PCR assay. This immuneACCESS table, as held by TCRdb, lists in-frame sequences with V and J called but not all clones. Of the missing ones, under half trace to an unresolved V gene in checked studies; the others have no known cause. This sample comprises under 150,000 clones, more than 75% of them detected only once. Clones ranked in the top ten supply roughly 5% of the sample. In light of the paper, this sample's time point label describes: baseline before first vaccination. Specimen: peripheral blood, collected on day 0 of AZD1222 vaccination. These TCRs come from an adult in good health.

The V gene is TRBV28, the J gene TRBJ2-2; 14 positions match TRBD2. V was clipped by 7 bases and J by 4 bases; unmatched bases: 17. CDR3 length: 20 residues. CDR1 and CDR2 (germline): MDHEN, SYDVKM. In DNA, the CDR3 is TGTGCCAGCACCCAAGGTGCCGGGACTAGCGGGAGCATTGGCACCGGGGAGCTGTTTTTT. Encoded protein: CASTQGAGTSGSIGTGELFF.

V gene TRBV18 combines with J gene TRBJ2-5, with a tentative D call TRBD1 (7 bases). Germline V gives CDR1 KGHSH, CDR2 LQKENI. The germline V and J ends were trimmed by 3 bases and 9 bases, with 17 bases remaining between them. The CDR3 totals 14 residues. CDR3 nucleotides: TGTGCCAGCTCACCGACAGGGACTGGGGCGGCCCAGTACTTC. It yields the protein CASSPTGTGAAQYF.

V is TRBV13 and J is TRBJ2-3; D not resolved. Trimming cost V 3 bases and J 1 base, with 2 bases left between them. The CDR3 contains 12 residues. Germline CDR1 is PRHDT and CDR2 is FYEKMQ (reference sequence). For the CDR3, the DNA is TGTGCCAGCAGCTTGGGCACAGATACGCAGTATTTT. The encoded protein is CASSLGTDTQYF.

CDR3 in amino acids: CSVDTDHSYNEQFF. The CDR3 nucleotides are TGCAGCGTTGACACGGACCACTCCTACAATGAGCAGTTCTTC. The J gene is TRBJ2-1, the V gene TRBV29-1; D unresolved. Per germline, CDR1 SQVTM and CDR2 ANQGSEA. CDR3 size: 14 residues. Trimming stripped 3 bases from V and 0 bases from J, with 9 bases between.

The rearrangement uses TRBV28 and TRBJ1-2; TRBD1 aligns across 8 bases. CDR3 size: 16 residues. Trimming took 4 bases from V and 5 from J; bases not matched to a gene: 12. Germline assignment: CDR1 MDHEN and CDR2 SYDVKM. The CDR3 DNA is TGTGCCAGCAGTTCTGCATCTGGACAGGGTTGGTATGGCTACACCTTC. Translation gives CASSSASGQGWYGYTF.

The rearrangement uses TRBV5-1 and TRBJ1-1; D not resolved. The CDR3 covers 15 residues. Germline CDR1 and CDR2: SGHRS and YFSETQ. Between the trimmed V and J ends, which lost 0 bases and 1 base, there was a span of 10 bases. For the CDR3, the DNA is TGCGCCAGCAGCTTGGATGGCTTTAAGAACACTGAAGCTTTCTTT. Translated, it gives CASSLDGFKNTEAFF.

The genes are TRBV11-2 and TRBJ1-6; D unclear. V was clipped by 8 bases and J by 7 bases, with 9 bases between them. The CDR3 contains 12 residues. Germline CDR1 and CDR2: SGHAT and FQNNGV. The CDR3 here is CASRRANSPLHF. CDR3 in DNA: TGTGCCAGCCGAAGGGCGAATTCACCCCTCCACTTT.

CDR3 loop: CASSESRGGNEQYF. The CDR3, as DNA: TGTGCCAGCAGTGAAAGTCGTGGAGGGAACGAGCAGTACTTC. The chain joins TRBV6-1 to TRBJ2-7; possibly TRBD2 for D (6 bases). Germline V gives CDR1 MNHNS, CDR2 SASEGT. The CDR3 sequence is 14 residues long. Trimming cost V 2 bases and J 5 bases, with 13 bases left between them.

The chain's CDR3 is CASSRSGQTYEQYF. The DNA of the CDR3 is TGTGCCAGCAGCCGCAGCGGACAGACCTACGAGCAGTACTTC. The chain recombines TRBV9 with TRBJ2-7, with D maybe TRBD1 (6 bases). From germline, CDR1 is SGDLS and CDR2 YYNGEE. The length of the CDR3 is 14 residues. Trimming shortened V by 4 bases and J by 2 bases, and 13 bases separated the two germline ends.

The chain links TRBV27 to TRBJ1-3; maybe TRBD1 (5 bases). V gave up 5 bases and J gave up 4 bases, with 18 bases separating them. The CDR3 contains 16 residues. CDR1 is MNHEY and CDR2 is SMNVEV in the germline V gene (reference sequence). The DNA for the CDR3 is TGTGCCAGCAGTGACCAGACACCCCAGGGCGGAAACACCATATATTTT. It encodes CASSDQTPQGGNTIYF.

The rearrangement uses TRBV9 and TRBJ2-6, with D hard to call. The germline V gene has CDR1 SGDLS and CDR2 YYNGEE. The CDR3 extends over 14 amino acids. The V end was cut by 1 base, the J end by 0 bases, with 2 bases between. The CDR3 bases are TGTGCCAGCAGCGTACACTCTGGGGCCAACGTCCTGACTTTC. This gives the protein CASSVHSGANVLTF.

The chain has TRBV5-3 and TRBJ2-3, with 7 bases that match TRBD2. TRBV5-3 is flagged as an ORF with uncertain function. The CDR3 is made up of 15 amino acids. Losses at the gene ends were 3 bases for V and 7 bases for J; bases not matched to a gene: 11. The CDR3 loop reads CARSSQRDLVYTQYF. The CDR3 nucleotides are TGTGCCAGAAGCTCCCAGCGGGATTTGGTATATACGCAGTATTTT.

This clone was seen just once. The V gene is TRBV11-2, the J gene TRBJ2-7; D is uncertain. The length of the CDR3 is 16 residues. Germline V gene lookup returns CDR1 SGHAT and CDR2 FQNNGV. V lost 2 bases to trimming and J lost 0 bases, with 14 bases between them. The CDR3 loop is CASSLLTSLRSYEQYF. For the CDR3, the DNA is TGTGCCAGCAGCTTACTCACCTCCCTCCGCTCCTACGAGCAGTACTTC.

The chain combines TRBV4-3 with TRBJ1-2; 8 bases are shared with TRBD1. Trimming cost V 1 base and J 5 bases; bases outside gene matches: 12. CDR1 and CDR2 (germline): LGHNA, YSLEER. The CDR3 runs to 17 residues. CDR3 region: CASSQAWGTGWSYGYTF. For the CDR3, the DNA is TGCGCCAGCAGCCAAGCATGGGGGACAGGTTGGAGTTATGGCTACACCTTC.

This chain links TRBV7-3 with TRBJ2-3; 7 bases agree with TRBD2. From germline, CDR1 is SGHTA and CDR2 FQGTGA. V dropped 5 bases and J dropped 2; count of bases not matched to a gene: 10. This CDR3 comprises 16 residues. DNA for the CDR3: TGTGCCAGCAGCCCCGGCGTTAGCGGGTACACAGATACGCAGTATTTT. Translating it yields CASSPGVSGYTDTQYF.

This sequence joins TRBV7-2 and TRBJ1-3; D call uncertain. This CDR3 is built from 13 residues. V gave up 6 bases and J gave up 9 bases, with 15 bases separating them. From germline, CDR1 is SGHTA and CDR2 FQGNSA. The CDR3: CASSSTSGSTIYF. CDR3 in DNA: TGTGCCAGCAGTTCTACCTCGGGGAGCACCATATATTTT. Full variable domain (missing parts from reference TRBV7-2 and TRBJ1-3): GAGVSQSPSNKVTEKGKDVELRCDPISGHTALYWYRQSLGQGLEFLIYFQGNSAPDKSGLPSDRFSAERTGGSVSTLTIQRTQQEDSAVYLCASSSTSGSTIYFGEGSWLTVV.

Regarding this clone: In this CDR3 the conserved last residue, phenylalanine or tryptophan, is missing, so a read error is likely. It is unclear where the CDR3 begins or ends on the DNA, so no DNA is shown, and the CDR3 is as TCRdb lists it. This CDR3 is CAISESGPLIL. V is TRBV10-3 and J is TRBJ2-7. In germline, CDR1 is ENHRY, CDR2 SYGVKD. The CDR3 length is 11 residues, termini included.

The V and J genes are TRBV2 and TRBJ2-5; D is perhaps TRBD1 or TRBD2 (5 bases each). The ends were cut back, 7 bases at V and 2 bases at J, with 17 bases in the middle. The CDR3 length is 15 residues. In germline, CDR1 is SNHLY, CDR2 FYNNEI. The CDR3 coding sequence is TGTGCCAGCACTACGGGCCGGGGACCACAAGAGACCCAGTACTTC. This translates into CASTTGRGPQETQYF.

This chain uses TRBV24-1 with TRBJ2-1; 8 bases agree with TRBD1. The length of the CDR3 is 16 residues. Germline CDR1 is KGHDR and CDR2 is SFDVKD. Trimming at V came to 4 bases and at J to 5 bases, leaving 9 bases not matched to a gene. CDR3 residues: CATSDIGQGDHNEQFF. As DNA, the CDR3 is TGTGCCACCAGTGACATAGGACAGGGCGACCACAATGAGCAGTTCTTC.

This clone was recorded only once. The chain has TRBV9 and TRBJ2-3, with 12 bases that match TRBD1. The V segment lost 2 bases and the J segment 5 bases; nucleotides outside the gene matches: 6. This CDR3 region has 16 residues. The germline CDR1 and CDR2 sequences are SGDLS and YYNGEE. The CDR3 loop reads CASSVSGQGAGDTQYF. The CDR3 DNA reads TGTGCCAGCAGCGTCTCGGGACAGGGGGCGGGAGATACGCAGTATTTT.

V gene TRBV29-1 combines with J gene TRBJ2-1, with 10 bases aligning to TRBD2. The junction had 14 bases not matched to a gene; V was cut back by 6 bases and J by 9 bases. From germline, CDR1 is SQVTM and CDR2 ANQGSEA. CDR3 length equals 15 residues. The CDR3 bases are TGCAGCGTCGACCCGGGGAGCGGGGGGGCCATTGAGCAGTTCTTC. This encodes CSVDPGSGGAIEQFF.

The V and J genes are TRBV6-6 and TRBJ2-7; the D gene is possibly TRBD2 (6 bases). This CDR3 spans 14 amino acids. The ends were cut back, 3 bases at V and 2 bases at J, with 11 bases in the middle. The germline V gene encodes CDR1 MNHNY and CDR2 SVGAGI (reference sequence). CDR3 in DNA: TGTGCCAGCAGTTATCTCGGGAGCCCCTACGAGCAGTACTTC. Translated: CASSYLGSPYEQYF.

The chain carries TRBV7-2 and TRBJ2-7, with 7 positions matching TRBD2. The CDR3 has 15 amino acids. J lost 5 bases, V lost 2 bases, and 9 bases had no gene match. Germline CDR1 is SGHTA and CDR2 is FQGNSA. The CDR3 loop is CASSLIPGGFDEQYF. As DNA, the CDR3 is TGTGCCAGCAGCTTAATTCCGGGGGGATTCGACGAGCAGTACTTC.

The chain has TRBV10-3 and TRBJ1-5; tentative D call: TRBD1 (5 bases). CDR1 ENHRY and CDR2 SYGVKD come from the germline V gene. The CDR3 runs to 17 residues. The V and J ends lost 0 bases and 1 base respectively, with 13 bases between them. The CDR3: CAISESGRGQSNQPQHF. CDR3 bases: TGTGCCATCAGTGAGTCAGGGAGGGGTCAGAGCAATCAGCCCCAGCATTTT.

The chain recombines TRBV9 with TRBJ2-1; TRBD2 aligns across 8 bases. Germline V CDR1 and CDR2: SGDLS, YYNGEE. Unmatched junction bases numbered 10, after V lost 2 bases and J lost 6 bases. CDR3 length equals 16 residues. The CDR3 bases are TGTGCCAGCAGCGTGGGAGTACCGGGACTAGTCAATGAGCAGTTCTTC. Amino acid sequence: CASSVGVPGLVNEQFF.

The chain carries TRBV7-2 and TRBJ1-1; a possible D gene is TRBD1 (6 bases). Germline lookup yields CDR1 SGHTA and CDR2 FQGNSA. The CDR3 is made up of 16 amino acids. Between the trimmed V and J ends, which lost 5 bases and 3 bases, there was a span of 19 bases. CDR3 sequence (DNA): TGTGCCAGCAGCAATTACGCCAGGGGAGGGGACACTGAAGCTTTCTTT. This sequence encodes CASSNYARGGDTEAFF. Supplemented by reference TRBV7-2 and TRBJ1-1, the full variable domain reads GAGVSQSPSNKVTEKGKDVELRCDPISGHTALYWYRQSLGQGLEFLIYFQGNSAPDKSGLPSDRFSAERTGGSVSTLTIQRTQQEDSAVYLCASSNYARGGDTEAFFGQGTRLTVV.

The chain is built from TRBV13 and TRBJ2-7, with 9 bases lining up with TRBD1. The CDR3 contains 15 residues. The V segment lost 7 bases and the J segment 4 bases; nucleotides outside the gene matches: 11. The germline gives CDR1 PRHDT, CDR2 FYEKMQ (reference sequence). CDR3 sequence (DNA): TGTGCCAGCAACCCAGTTCCGGGACAGGGTTACGAGCAGTACTTC. Translating gives CASNPVPGQGYEQYF.

The chain links TRBV14 to TRBJ2-5; no reliable D call. Germline V gene data show CDR1 as SGHDN and CDR2 as FVKESK. The V gene lost 1 base and the J gene lost 4 bases, with 10 bases spanning the gap. The CDR3 is made up of 14 amino acids. Here the CDR3 DNA reads TGTGCCAGCAGCCAAGGTCCGGGCGGAGAGACCCAGTACTTC. Amino acids: CASSQGPGGETQYF. The entire variable domain, with the rest obtained from reference TRBV14 and TRBJ2-5, is as follows: EAGVTQFPSHSVIEKGQTVTLRCDPISGHDNLYWYRRVMGKEIKFLLHFVKESKQDESGMPNNRFLAERTGGTYSTLKVQPAELEDSGVYFCASSQGPGGETQYFGPGTRLLVL.

This chain's CDR3 is CASSWAGELFF. The CDR3 DNA reads as TGTGCCAGCAGCTGGGCCGGGGAGCTGTTTTTT. The chain uses TRBV7-9 and TRBJ2-2; D unclear. Germline V lookup: CDR1 SEHNR, CDR2 FQNEAQ (reference sequence). The CDR3 runs to 11 residues. V lost 4 bases to trimming and J lost 6 bases, with 3 bases between them.

This chain connects TRBV7-6 to TRBJ2-5, with D possibly TRBD1 on 6 matching bases. This CDR3 region has 15 residues. V was cut by 6 bases and J by 6 bases, with 20 bases left in between. Germline CDR1 and CDR2: SGHVS and FNYEAQ. The CDR3 here is CASRTIRDKDQTQYF. The CDR3 coding sequence is TGTGCCAGCAGAACGATCCGGGACAAGGACCAGACCCAGTACTTC. Looking up the rest from reference TRBV7-6 and TRBJ2-5 gives the full variable domain: GAGVSQSPRYKVTKRGQDVALRCDPISGHVSLYWYRQALGQGPEFLTYFNYEAQQDKSGLPNDRFSAERPEGSISTLTIQRTEQRDSAMYRCASRTIRDKDQTQYFGPGTRLLVL.

The chain links TRBV2 to TRBJ1-1, with D unresolved. This CDR3 is built from 15 residues. CDR1 and CDR2 from the germline V gene are SNHLY and FYNNEI. The V end was cut by 5 bases, the J end by 1 base, with 14 bases between. The CDR3 coding sequence is TGTGCCAGCAGTATGCCTTCCCGAGGGAACACTGAAGCTTTCTTT. Its translation is CASSMPSRGNTEAFF. Full variable domain (outside the CDR3, taken from reference TRBV2 and TRBJ1-1): EPEVTQTPSHQVTQMGQEVILRCVPISNHLYFYWYRQILGQKVEFLVSFYNNEISEKSEIFDDQFSVERPDGSNFTLKIRSTKLEDSAMYFCASSMPSRGNTEAFFGQGTRLTVV.

The J gene is TRBJ1-1, the V gene TRBV6-2 or TRBV6-3, with D hard to call. The CDR3 has 14 residues. Trimming stripped 1 base from V and 11 bases from J, with 17 bases between. Germline V lookup: CDR1 MNHEY, CDR2 SVGEGT. The CDR3 region has the DNA TGTGCCAGCAGTTACTTGGCAGATCGAAGGCGGGCTTTCTTT. Translating gives CASSYLADRRRAFF.